This T cell receptor (beta chain) came from a study of identifying expanded T cells in peripheral blood. As for this clone: Its antigen is not known.

The protocol was immunoSEQ multiplex PCR, while the TCRdb copy is restricted to in-frame clones and leaves out a portion. The table has roughly 96,000 clones, around 90% seen once; the top ten hold 5.5% to 6%. Study findings and constraints: Clone count variance between roughly 2-week samples rose with total template count. Differentially abundant clones: about 1.1 between replicates, 16.4 at around 15 days, more than 18 at four.

During the collection period, no donor immune events like infections were recorded. Trimming left V 2 bases short and J 0 bases short, with 10 bases between. Germline CDR1 is SGHNT and CDR2 is YYREEE (reference sequence). This CDR3 contains 15 residues. This chain links TRBV5-4 with TRBJ2-3; D uncertain. Specimen: blood. The receptor's source is a person aged 18 to 70 in good health. The CDR3 here is CASSLDLTSTDTQYF. In DNA, the CDR3 is TGTGCCAGCAGCTTAGACTTGACTAGCACAGATACGCAGTATTTT.